This T cell receptor (beta chain) appears in the sequencing data of a study of circulating and synovial CD4+ cells in juvenile arthritis. Study-wide findings and caveats: CPL versus bulk CD4 samples: T cell genome counts differed by at least an order of magnitude. Circulating pathogenic-like lymphocytes shared a substantially higher fraction of CDR3 sequences with synovium than bulk blood.

With regard to this clone: Its antigen remains unknown.

The protocol was immunoSEQ multiplex PCR, while the TCRdb copy is restricted to in-frame clones and leaves out a portion. The sample has over a thousand clones; more than 70% are singletons. The sequence was collected from a human patient with juvenile idiopathic arthritis. Some clones in this sample may be carry-over from other donors' samples. Sequenced sample: HLA-DR+ CD4+ T cells from blood. Subset of the sample: circulating pathogenic-like lymphocytes, sorted as HLA-DR+CD14-CD3+CD4+CD25low/- blood T cells.

For the CDR3, the DNA is TGTGCCAGCAGCTTGGTAGGGGTTAGCACAGATACGCAGTATTTT. It translates to CASSLVGVSTDTQYF. V is TRBV5-6 and J is TRBJ2-3; TRBD1 might be the D (5 bases). Trimming cost V 0 bases and J 0 bases, with 8 bases left between them. Germline CDR1 and CDR2: SGHDT and YYEEEE. This CDR3 has 15 amino acids.